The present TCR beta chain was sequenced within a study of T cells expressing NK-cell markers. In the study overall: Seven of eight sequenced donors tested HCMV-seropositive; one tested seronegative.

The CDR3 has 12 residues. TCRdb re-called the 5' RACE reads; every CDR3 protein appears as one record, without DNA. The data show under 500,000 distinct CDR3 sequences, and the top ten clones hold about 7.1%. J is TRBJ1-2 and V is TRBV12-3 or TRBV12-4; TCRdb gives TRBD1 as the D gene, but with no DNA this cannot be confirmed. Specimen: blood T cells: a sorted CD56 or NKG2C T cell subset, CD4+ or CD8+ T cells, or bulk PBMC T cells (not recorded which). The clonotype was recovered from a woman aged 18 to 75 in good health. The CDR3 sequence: CASSTGYSGYTF.